This record looks at one TCR beta chain sequence and its context. No cognate antigen has been identified for it. No much larger clone exists at a distance of one base, and base qualities are not known. Interpreted using the paper, the treatment or condition label stands for: roughly 20 received Ad26.COV2.S at low or high dose, single or two shots; about 5 received placebo; per-sample allocation not given. Repertoires of vaccine and placebo recipients were sequenced from samples collected on day 63 after the first injection. Cohort 1b enrolled around 24 adults aged 18-55 years at a single site in Boston, USA, between 29 July and 7 August 2020. Ad26.COV2.S was a replication-incompetent adenovirus type 26 vector expressing a prefusion-stabilized SARS-CoV-2 spike protein from the original Wuhan strain. The data originate from a study of Ad26.COV2.S vaccination and SARS-CoV-2 variants (dated by TCRdb to the early 2020s). Regarding the study in general: Donors in the vaccine arm were drawn from COV1001, a phase I-IIa trial of Ad26.COV2.S in healthy adults that was multicentre, randomized, double-blind and placebo-controlled. Dosing of Ad26.COV2.S was intramuscular, at either 5x10^10 or 1x10^11 viral particles, delivered as one shot or as two shots spaced 56 days apart. TCRbeta repertoire sequencing was used to assess the specificity and breadth of SARS-CoV-2-reactive T cell receptors after Ad26.COV2.S vaccination. The TCR-sequenced set comprised around 30 samples: around 20 Ad26.COV2.S vaccine recipients, 5 placebo recipients and 8 SARS-CoV-2 convalescent individuals. Participants in the trial were split at random into five groups of five each, receiving low-dose or high-dose Ad26.COV2.S once or twice, or else placebo on both occasions. Investigators did not know the trial group allocation while performing experiments and assessing outcomes.

Study-wide conclusions, independent of this receptor: After vaccination, spike-specific CD8+ and CD4+ T cell responses were reported to show substantial breadth. The authors noted that total T cell responses may have been underestimated by the TCR breadth and depth analyses. The study was not powered for comparison of responses between vaccine doses or regimens. Ad26.COV2.S recipients had higher spike-specific TCR breadth than placebo recipients (P = 0.0014). Vaccine and placebo recipients had similar non-spike TCR breadth, a finding consistent with the vaccine containing only spike.

The cysteine opens and the phenylalanine closes a CDR3 of 15 amino acids. Solely the CDR3 DNA is kept, with 45 bases framed from the first base. CDR1 SGDLS and CDR2 YYNGEE were looked up in the germline V gene. Here V drops 3 bases and J drops 0 bases, and the junction holds 4 bases not matched to any gene. The immunoSEQ Assay was used to sequence TCRbeta CDR3 regions. After extraction, genomic DNA underwent amplification by bias-controlled multiplex PCR, followed by high-throughput sequencing. The authors processed their data as follows. To quantify the absolute abundance of every unique TCRbeta CDR3 region, sequences were collapsed and filtered. T cell fraction was estimated by normalizing TCRbeta template counts to usable DNA, which was measured by amplifying reference genes present in all nucleated cells. Repertoire TCRs were annotated as SARS-CoV-2-specific by exact matching of V gene, CDR3 amino acid sequence and J gene to a known reactive TCR set. MIRA supplied the reference SARS-CoV-2 TCR set, which was filtered for enrichment in COVID-19-positive ImmuneCODE repertoires so that public or cross-reactive TCRs were removed. Using the MIRA antigens, annotated TCRs were further analysed by specific ORF or by position within an ORF. Breadth was defined as the number of annotated unique rearrangements divided by the total number of unique productive rearrangements, and depth was defined as the summed frequency of the annotated unique rearrangements. Two-sided Wilcoxon rank-sum tests were used to compare TCR breadth between groups. This is the immuneACCESS table as TCRdb keeps it, with only in-frame sequences that have V and J called. A part of the clones is gone; compared with another copy, unresolved V genes explain less than half, and the rest is unexplained. V and J calls and clone size are given by that table; D and trimming were obtained from the DNA. This sample holds approximately 500,000 clones; approximately 90% were observed only once. The top ten hold roughly 13% of the sample.

This receptor was taken from a person aged 18 to 59 who received the Ad26.COV2.S COVID-19 vaccine or a placebo. The chain employs TRBV9 and TRBJ2-7, with TRBD1 identical over 9 junction bases. Specimen: peripheral blood, collected in a trial of Ad26.COV2.S vaccine versus placebo. The CDR3 reads as follows: CASSGGDRVSYEQYF. The DNA reads TGTGCCAGCAGCGGAGGGGACAGGGTCTCCTACGAGCAGTACTTC.